The 2 T cell receptor beta chains listed next were all sequenced from one sample in a study of identical twins (TCRdb year 2016). Receptor libraries were prepared by 5' RACE. The instrument given in TCRdb is Illumina HiSeq 2000. TCRdb handled the public reads itself, with Q25 trimming in fastp and clone calling in MiXCR, and kept productive beta chains. Under each unique CDR3 protein, matching rows form one entry showing the most common genes and DNA. Here the sample has approximately 220,000 distinct CDR3 sequences; around 9.6% occur a single time. The top ten hold 5% to 6% of the sample. Sequencing used memory (CD45RO+) T cells sorted from blood. Explained via the paper, the cell subset or site label denotes: CD45RO+ enriched T cells. These receptors all come from a woman aged 18 to 35 in good health.

The chain employs TRBV20-1 and TRBJ1-2; the D is unclear. Trimming took off 4 bases at V and 2 bases at J, with 5 bases between the two ends. CDR1 DFQATT and CDR2 SNEGSKA come from the germline V gene (reference sequence). The CDR3 is 11 amino acids. CDR3: CSAIDNYGYTF. The CDR3 DNA reads TGCAGTGCTATTGACAACTATGGCTACACCTTC.

The chain has TRBV6-5 and TRBJ1-2; no reliable D call. V lost 4 bases, J lost 8 bases, and 11 bases lay in between. Germline V gene lookup returns CDR1 MNHEY and CDR2 SVGAGI. This CDR3 has 12 residues. The CDR3 sequence: CASSSGTRGYTF. The CDR3 bases are TGTGCCAGCAGTTCCGGCACTCGGGGCTACACCTTC.